The entry that follows covers one T cell receptor (beta chain) sequence. The data belong to a study of OX40 agonist ivuxolimab in advanced cancers. The CDR3 runs to 15 residues. Looked up from germline, CDR1 is MNHEY and CDR2 is SMNVEV (reference sequence). Unmatched junction bases numbered 3, after V lost 2 bases and J lost 4 bases. The repertoire was sequenced with immunoSEQ multiplex PCR; TCRdb's copy has only in-frame clones and lacks some. The sample has tens of thousands of clones, about four fifths seen once. The chain couples TRBV27 to TRBJ1-3; 9 nucleotides line up with TRBD1. The sample was CD4+ or CD8+ T cells sorted from blood, taken in a trial of the OX40 agonist ivuxolimab. The clonotype was recovered from an adult with an advanced solid tumor such as melanoma, head and neck, liver or kidney cancer. CDR3 nucleotides: TGTGCCAGCAGTTTAACAGGGGGCTCCGGAAACACCATATATTTT. Its protein product is CASSLTGGSGNTIYF.